Listed below are T cell receptor beta chains from one sample, sequenced in a study of PD-1 blockade in classical Hodgkin lymphoma. Data came from immunoSEQ multiplex PCR; TCRdb stores just in-frame clones and leaves some out. The sample records approximately 23,000 clones, more than 90% being singletons. The sample comprised CD4+ T cells from blood. These receptors came from a human donor with classical Hodgkin lymphoma. Each CDR3 is given with its conserved first and last residue. The D gene is left open where the match is weak. Size is stated for part of the rows, as once, few or many counts, or as a class when the clone is expanded.

j_gene	d_gene	v_gene	abundance	CDR3nt	CDR3aa
TRBJ2-4	TRBD1	TRBV7-8	NA	TGTGCCAGCAGCTTAGCACGGACAGGGACAATAGCCAAAAACATTCAGTACTTC	CASSLARTGTIAKNIQYF
TRBJ1-5	TRBD1	TRBV4-2	NA	TGTGCCAGCAGCCCGAGGGACAGTTTCGGTCAGCCCCAGCATTTT	CASSPRDSFGQPQHF
TRBJ2-5	NA	TRBV2	NA	TGTGCCAGCAGTGATGTGTCGGGGATTGCGGAGACCCAGTACTTC	CASSDVSGIAETQYF
TRBJ1-3	NA	TRBV5-5	once	TGTGCCAGCAGCTCGCCGGGACGGTACTCCTCTGGAAACACCATATATTTT	CASSSPGRYSSGNTIYF
TRBJ1-3	NA	TRBV28	NA	TGTGCCAGCACCGTTCTAAGAGGGGGATCCGGAAACACCATATATTTT	CASTVLRGGSGNTIYF
TRBJ2-7	TRBD1	TRBV6-6	NA	TGTGCCAGCAGTTACTCAGGGGGCGGCAGCTCCTACGAGCAGTACTTC	CASSYSGGGSSYEQYF
TRBJ1-1	NA	TRBV5-1	NA	TGCGCCAGCAGCTTAGCGTCCGGACGCCTGAACACTGAAGCTTTCTTT	CASSLASGRLNTEAFF
TRBJ2-1	TRBD1	TRBV5-6	NA	TGTGCCAGCAGCTTGTATCAGGGGGCGCTTCTCAATGAGCAGTTCTTC	CASSLYQGALLNEQFF
TRBJ1-1	NA	TRBV18	once	TGTGCCAGCTCATCTCAAATGAACACTGAAGCTTTCTTT	CASSSQMNTEAFF
TRBJ2-5	TRBD1	TRBV11-3	NA	TGTGCCAGCAGCTTAGGGGGACAGGGGGAGACCCAGTACTTC	CASSLGGQGETQYF
TRBJ1-1	NA	TRBV21-1	once	TGTGCCAGCAGCAAAGGGGCCAGAATACAGAACACTGAAGCTTTCTTT	CASSKGARIQNTEAFF
TRBJ1-2	TRBD1	TRBV5-5	NA	TGTGCCAGCAGCTTGGACTCGGGACAGCCAGACACCTTC	CASSLDSGQPDTF
TRBJ2-7	NA	TRBV2	NA	TGTGCCAGCAGCTCATCCCCGGGGTCGCTTTACGAGCAGTACTTC	CASSSSPGSLYEQYF
TRBJ1-3	NA	TRBV5-4	NA	TGTGCCAGCAGCTCACAGGGCTCTGGAAACACCATATATTTT	CASSSQGSGNTIYF
TRBJ2-2	NA	TRBV5-1	NA	TGCGCCAGCAGCTATATACAGGGATTCGGGGAGCTGTTTTTT	CASSYIQGFGELFF
TRBJ1-4	NA	TRBV19	NA	TGTGCCAGTAATTCGGGACACAATAATGAAAAACTGTTTTTT	CASNSGHNNEKLFF
TRBJ2-7	TRBD2	TRBV6-5	NA	TGTGCCAGCACACGGGGGGGTTCCTTCGAGCAGTACTTC	CASTRGGSFEQYF
TRBJ2-7	TRBD2	TRBV29-1	NA	TGCAGCGTCACCCCAGCGGGGCCCCGTTACGAGCAGTACTTC	CSVTPAGPRYEQYF
TRBJ2-2	TRBD1	TRBV5-6	NA	TGTGCCAGCAGCTTCGGGGACAGGGATTCGGCCGGGGAGCTGTTTTTT	CASSFGDRDSAGELFF
TRBJ2-5	NA	TRBV5-1	NA	TGCGCCAGCAGCTTGGGAACGGGGGCCAGGGAGACCCAGTACTTC	CASSLGTGARETQYF
TRBJ1-2	NA	TRBV7-9	NA	TGTGCCAGCAGTCCCCTTCGACAGGAGGCCTCGCGGGGCTACACCTTC	CASSPLRQEASRGYTF
TRBJ1-5	NA	TRBV5-5	NA	TGTGCCAGCAGCTTGGTGCCAGGGGAAAATCAGCCCCAGCATTTT	CASSLVPGENQPQHF
TRBJ2-1	NA	TRBV28	once	TGTGCCAGCAGTTTAATATGGGGTGGATACAATGAGCAGTTCTTC	CASSLIWGGYNEQFF
TRBJ2-1	TRBD1	TRBV5-1	NA	TGCGCCAGCAGCTCGGGCGGGACAGGGCCCTACAATGAGCAGTTCTTC	CASSSGGTGPYNEQFF
TRBJ2-2	NA	TRBV5-4	NA	TGTGCCAGCAGCTTGGGACCCGGGAACACCGGGGAGCTGTTTTTT	CASSLGPGNTGELFF
TRBJ1-1	NA	TRBV5-1	NA	TGCGCCAGCAGCTTGGCGCCGTCGGGGGAAGCTTTCTTT	CASSLAPSGEAFF
TRBJ1-2	NA	TRBV23-1	NA	TGCGCCAGCAGTCAATCAGAAATGTCCCCAGGGCGGTCTTATGGCTACACCTTC	CASSQSEMSPGRSYGYTF
TRBJ1-4	NA	TRBV5-4	NA	TGTGCCAGCAGCTTCACCGCACAGGTGGAAAAACTGTTTTTT	CASSFTAQVEKLFF
TRBJ1-2	TRBD1	TRBV10-3	NA	TGTGCCACCCGGGGTGGCAGGGGGCTTTATGGCTACACCTTC	CATRGGRGLYGYTF
TRBJ1-2	NA	TRBV2	few	TGTGCCAGCCTTGGGGAGCTCATCTATGGCTACACCTTC	CASLGELIYGYTF
TRBJ1-5	NA	TRBV6-7	NA	TGTGCCAGCAGTTACGGTTCAAGGTATTGTCAGCCCCAGCATTTT	CASSYGSRYCQPQHF
TRBJ1-1	NA	TRBV6-5	NA	TGTGCCAGCAGTCACAGAAGCACTGAAGCTTTCTTT	CASSHRSTEAFF
TRBJ1-1	NA	TRBV5-1	NA	TGCGCCAGCAGCTTAGACGGTTACACTGAAGCTTTCTTT	CASSLDGYTEAFF
TRBJ1-2	NA	TRBV4-1	NA	TGCGCCAGCAGCCCATCGGGGAGATCTAACTATGGCTACACCTTC	CASSPSGRSNYGYTF
TRBJ1-2	NA	TRBV28	NA	TGTGCCAGCAGTTTATTCAGGGACTCCTATGGCTACACCTTC	CASSLFRDSYGYTF
TRBJ2-2	TRBD2	TRBV27	NA	TGTGCCAGCAGTTTATTTGCCCTAGCGGGACTTAACACCGGGGAGCTGTTTTTT	CASSLFALAGLNTGELFF
TRBJ1-1	NA	TRBV19	NA	TGTGCCAGTAGCGCCAGGGCGGAAGCTTTCTTT	CASSARAEAFF
TRBJ2-1	NA	TRBV7-9	NA	TGTGCCAGCAGTCTCCTGGCGGGTTACAATGAGCAGTTCTTC	CASSLLAGYNEQFF
TRBJ1-2	NA	TRBV6-1	once	TGTGCCAGCAGTGAAGCCTCCCTCATCGAAGGCTACACCTTC	CASSEASLIEGYTF
TRBJ2-1	NA	TRBV28	NA	TGTGCCAGCAGGACCCCCGGGACTGTTAAAGAGCAGTTCTTC	CASRTPGTVKEQFF
TRBJ1-2	NA	TRBV15	NA	TGTGCCACCAGCAGAGACCCTTTGGGACAAGACGGCTACACCTTC	CATSRDPLGQDGYTF
TRBJ2-7	TRBD1	TRBV6-1	NA	TGTGCCATTACAGGGGGCAGCTACGAGCAGTACTTC	CAITGGSYEQYF
TRBJ1-6	NA	TRBV12-5	NA	TGTGCTAGTGGTTTGGTACCAAAAGGCGGTTCGAGCTCCTATAATTCACCCCTCCACTTT	CASGLVPKGGSSSYNSPLHF
TRBJ1-5	NA	TRBV2	few	TGTGCCAGCAATCACAGGGATGGCAATCAGCCCCAGCATTTT	CASNHRDGNQPQHF